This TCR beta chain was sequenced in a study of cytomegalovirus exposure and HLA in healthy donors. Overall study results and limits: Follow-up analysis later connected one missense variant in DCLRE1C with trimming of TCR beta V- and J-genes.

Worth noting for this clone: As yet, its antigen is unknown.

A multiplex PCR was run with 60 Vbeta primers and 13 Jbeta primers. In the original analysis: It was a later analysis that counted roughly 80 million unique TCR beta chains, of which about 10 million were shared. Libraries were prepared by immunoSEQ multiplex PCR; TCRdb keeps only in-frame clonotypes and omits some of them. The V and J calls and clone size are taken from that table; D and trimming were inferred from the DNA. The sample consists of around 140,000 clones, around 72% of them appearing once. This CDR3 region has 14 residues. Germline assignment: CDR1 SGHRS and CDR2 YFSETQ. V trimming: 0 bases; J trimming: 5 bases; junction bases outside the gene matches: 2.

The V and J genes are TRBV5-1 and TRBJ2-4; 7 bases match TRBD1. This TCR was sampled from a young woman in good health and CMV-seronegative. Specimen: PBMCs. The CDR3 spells CASSLEGAENIQYF. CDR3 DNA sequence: TGCGCCAGCAGCTTGGAGGGGGCGGAAAACATTCAGTACTTC.